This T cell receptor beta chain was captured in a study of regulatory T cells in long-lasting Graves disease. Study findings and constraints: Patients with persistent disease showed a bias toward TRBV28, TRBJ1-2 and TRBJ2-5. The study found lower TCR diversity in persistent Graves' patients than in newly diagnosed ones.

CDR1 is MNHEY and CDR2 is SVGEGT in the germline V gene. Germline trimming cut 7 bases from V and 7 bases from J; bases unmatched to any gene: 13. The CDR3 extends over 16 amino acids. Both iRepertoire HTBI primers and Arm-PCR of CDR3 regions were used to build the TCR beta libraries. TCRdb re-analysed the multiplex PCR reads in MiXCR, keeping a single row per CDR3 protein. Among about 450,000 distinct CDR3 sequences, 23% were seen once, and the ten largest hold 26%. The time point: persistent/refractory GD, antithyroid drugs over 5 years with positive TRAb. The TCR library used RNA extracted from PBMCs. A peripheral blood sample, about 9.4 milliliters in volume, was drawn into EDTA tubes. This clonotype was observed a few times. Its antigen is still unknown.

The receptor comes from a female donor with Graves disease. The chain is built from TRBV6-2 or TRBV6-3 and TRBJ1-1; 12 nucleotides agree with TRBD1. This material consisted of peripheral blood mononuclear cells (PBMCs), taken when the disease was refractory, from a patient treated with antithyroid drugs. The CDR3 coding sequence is TGTGCCAGCACCGACGGGACAGGGGGCGAATGGGGTGAAGCTTTCTTT. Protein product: CASTDGTGGEWGEAFF.